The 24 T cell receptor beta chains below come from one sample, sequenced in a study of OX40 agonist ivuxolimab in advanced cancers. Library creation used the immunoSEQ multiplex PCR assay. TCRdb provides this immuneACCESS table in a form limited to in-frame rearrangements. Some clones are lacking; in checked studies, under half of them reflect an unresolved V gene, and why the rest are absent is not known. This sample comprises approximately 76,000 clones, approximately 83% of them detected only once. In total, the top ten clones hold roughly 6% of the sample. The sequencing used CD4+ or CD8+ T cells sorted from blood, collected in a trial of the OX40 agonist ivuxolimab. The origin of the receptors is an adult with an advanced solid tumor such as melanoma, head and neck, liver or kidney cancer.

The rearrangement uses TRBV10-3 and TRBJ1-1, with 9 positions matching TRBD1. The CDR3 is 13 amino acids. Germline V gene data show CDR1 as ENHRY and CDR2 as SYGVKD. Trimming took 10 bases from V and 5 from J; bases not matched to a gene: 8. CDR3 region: CATVDRGGTEAFF. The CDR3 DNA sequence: TGTGCCACGGTAGACAGGGGGGGAACTGAAGCTTTCTTT.

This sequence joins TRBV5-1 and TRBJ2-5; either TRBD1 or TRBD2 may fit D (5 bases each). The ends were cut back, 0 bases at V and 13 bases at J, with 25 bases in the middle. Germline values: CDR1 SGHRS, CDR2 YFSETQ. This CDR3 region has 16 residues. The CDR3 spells CASSLAGTQTYPRRYF. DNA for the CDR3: TGCGCCAGCAGCTTGGCCGGGACCCAGACCTACCCTCGGCGGTACTTC.

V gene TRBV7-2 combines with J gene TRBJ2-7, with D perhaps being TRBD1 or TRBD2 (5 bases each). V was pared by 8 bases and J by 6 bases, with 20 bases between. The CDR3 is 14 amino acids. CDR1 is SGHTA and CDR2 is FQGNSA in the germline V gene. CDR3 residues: CASGRSGTLGEQYF. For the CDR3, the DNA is TGTGCCAGCGGAAGGTCCGGGACCCTGGGCGAGCAGTACTTC. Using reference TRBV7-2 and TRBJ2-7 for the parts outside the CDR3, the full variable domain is GAGVSQSPSNKVTEKGKDVELRCDPISGHTALYWYRQSLGQGLEFLIYFQGNSAPDKSGLPSDRFSAERTGGSVSTLTIQRTQQEDSAVYLCASGRSGTLGEQYFGPGTRLTVT.

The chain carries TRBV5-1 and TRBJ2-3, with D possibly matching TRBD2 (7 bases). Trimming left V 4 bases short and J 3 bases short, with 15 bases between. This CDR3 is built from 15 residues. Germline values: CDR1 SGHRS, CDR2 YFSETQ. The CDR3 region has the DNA TGCGCCAGCAGCCCTGAGGGGAGGGGGACAGATACGCAGTATTTT. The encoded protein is CASSPEGRGTDTQYF. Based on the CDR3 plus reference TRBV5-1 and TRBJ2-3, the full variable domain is KAGVTQTPRYLIKTRGQQVTLSCSPISGHRSVSWYQQTPGQGLQFLFEYFSETQRNKGNFPGRFSGRQFSNSRSEMNVSTLELGDSALYLCASSPEGRGTDTQYFGPGTRLTVL.

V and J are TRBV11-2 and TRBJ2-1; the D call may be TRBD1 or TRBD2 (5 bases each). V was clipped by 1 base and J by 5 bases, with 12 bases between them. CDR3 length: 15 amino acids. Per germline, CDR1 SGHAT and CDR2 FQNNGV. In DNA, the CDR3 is TGTGCCAGCAGCTTAGGGGGTGGGGACCACAATGAGCAGTTCTTC. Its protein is CASSLGGGDHNEQFF.

The CDR3 region has the DNA TGTGCCAGCAGCCCACCAGCGGGAGGCACAGATACGCAGTATTTT. This encodes CASSPPAGGTDTQYF. V and J are TRBV14 and TRBJ2-3; 8 nucleotides align to TRBD2. Per the germline V gene, CDR1 is SGHDN and CDR2 is FVKESK. The CDR3 totals 15 residues. The V and J ends lost 4 bases and 1 base, in that order; junction bases with no gene match: 4.

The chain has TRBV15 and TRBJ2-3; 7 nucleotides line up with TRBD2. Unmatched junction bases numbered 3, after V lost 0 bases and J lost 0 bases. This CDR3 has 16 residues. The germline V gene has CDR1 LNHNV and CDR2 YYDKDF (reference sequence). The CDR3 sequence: CATSREAGVSTDTQYF. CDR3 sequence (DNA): TGTGCCACCAGCAGAGAGGCGGGAGTAAGCACAGATACGCAGTATTTT.

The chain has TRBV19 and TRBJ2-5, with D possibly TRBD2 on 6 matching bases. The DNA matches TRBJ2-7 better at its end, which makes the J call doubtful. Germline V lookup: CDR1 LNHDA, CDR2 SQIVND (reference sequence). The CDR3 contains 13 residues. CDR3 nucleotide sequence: TGTGCCAGTAGCCCTACTAGCTCGGGCGAGCAGTACTTC. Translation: CASSPTSSGEQYF.

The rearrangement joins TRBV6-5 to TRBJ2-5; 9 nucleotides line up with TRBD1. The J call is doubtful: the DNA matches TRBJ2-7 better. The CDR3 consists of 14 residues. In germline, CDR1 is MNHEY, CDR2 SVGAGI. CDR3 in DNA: TGTGCCAGCAAGACCGGGACAGGGAACTACGAGCAGTACTTC. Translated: CASKTGTGNYEQYF.

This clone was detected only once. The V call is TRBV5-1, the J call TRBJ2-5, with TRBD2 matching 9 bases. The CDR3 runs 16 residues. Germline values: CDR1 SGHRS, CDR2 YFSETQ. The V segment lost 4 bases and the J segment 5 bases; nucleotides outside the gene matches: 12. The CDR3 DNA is TGCGCCAGCAGCCTAGGGACTAGCCCCAGTAGGGAGACCCAGTACTTC. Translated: CASSLGTSPSRETQYF.

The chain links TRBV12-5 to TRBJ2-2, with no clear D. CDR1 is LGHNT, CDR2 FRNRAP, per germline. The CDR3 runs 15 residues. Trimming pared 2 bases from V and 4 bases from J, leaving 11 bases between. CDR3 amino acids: CASGLPNSFTGELFF. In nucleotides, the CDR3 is TGTGCTAGTGGTTTGCCTAACAGTTTCACCGGGGAGCTGTTTTTT.

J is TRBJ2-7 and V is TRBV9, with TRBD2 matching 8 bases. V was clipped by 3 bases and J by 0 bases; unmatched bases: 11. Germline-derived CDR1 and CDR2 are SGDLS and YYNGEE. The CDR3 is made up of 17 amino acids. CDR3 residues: CASSALAGPSSSYEQYF. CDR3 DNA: TGTGCCAGCAGCGCCCTAGCGGGCCCTTCTTCCTCCTACGAGCAGTACTTC.

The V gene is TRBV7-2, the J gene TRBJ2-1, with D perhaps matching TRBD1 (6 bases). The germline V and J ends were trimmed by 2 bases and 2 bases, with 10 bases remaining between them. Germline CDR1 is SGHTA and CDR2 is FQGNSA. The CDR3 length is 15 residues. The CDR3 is CASSLRGGPYNEQFF. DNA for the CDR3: TGTGCCAGCAGCTTACGAGGGGGACCCTACAATGAGCAGTTCTTC.

The CDR3 region is CASSSRARYYGYTF. In DNA, the CDR3 is TGTGCCAGTAGTTCCCGGGCCAGGTACTATGGCTACACCTTC. V is TRBV19 and J is TRBJ1-2; D gene uncertain. CDR1 is LNHDA, CDR2 SQIVND, per germline (reference sequence). CDR3 length equals 14 residues. Trimming left V 5 bases short and J 3 bases short, with 13 bases between.

CDR3 loop: CASSLLDRADTEAFF. The CDR3 nucleotides read TGTGCCAGCAGCTTACTCGACAGGGCGGACACTGAAGCTTTCTTT. This chain links TRBV7-8 with TRBJ1-1; TRBD1 agrees at 7 bases. The CDR3 contains 15 residues. CDR1 is SGHVS, CDR2 FQNEAQ, per germline. After removal of 2 bases from V and 3 bases from J, the junction contained 6 bases not matched to a gene.

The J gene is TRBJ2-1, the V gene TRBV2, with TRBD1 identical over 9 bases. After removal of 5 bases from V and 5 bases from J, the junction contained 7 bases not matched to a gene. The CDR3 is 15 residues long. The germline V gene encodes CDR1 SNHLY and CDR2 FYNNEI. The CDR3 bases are TGTGCCAGCAGTCGGGGGACAGGGAAAAACAATGAGCAGTTCTTC. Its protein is CASSRGTGKNNEQFF.

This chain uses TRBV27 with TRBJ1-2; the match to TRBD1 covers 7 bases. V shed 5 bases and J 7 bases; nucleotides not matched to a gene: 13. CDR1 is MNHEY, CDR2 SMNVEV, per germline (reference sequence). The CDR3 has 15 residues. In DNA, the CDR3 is TGTGCCAGCAGTCCACGGGGAACAGGGGAGGCTGGCTACACCTTC. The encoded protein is CASSPRGTGEAGYTF.

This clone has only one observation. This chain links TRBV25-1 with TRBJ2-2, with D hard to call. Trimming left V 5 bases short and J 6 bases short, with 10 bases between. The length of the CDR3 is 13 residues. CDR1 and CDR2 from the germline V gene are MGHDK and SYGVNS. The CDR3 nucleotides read TGTGCCAGCAGTCCCAGGATCGCCGGGGAGCTGTTTTTT. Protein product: CASSPRIAGELFF.

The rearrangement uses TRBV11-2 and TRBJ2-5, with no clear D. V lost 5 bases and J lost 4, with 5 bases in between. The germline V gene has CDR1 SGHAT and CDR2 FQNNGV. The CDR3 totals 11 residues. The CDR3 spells CASSPAETQYF. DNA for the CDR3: TGTGCCAGCAGCCCCGCAGAGACCCAGTACTTC.

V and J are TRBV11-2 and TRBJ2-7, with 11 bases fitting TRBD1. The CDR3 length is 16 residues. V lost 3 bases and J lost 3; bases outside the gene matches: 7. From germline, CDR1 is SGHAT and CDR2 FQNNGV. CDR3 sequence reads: CASSFVGGTGGYEQYF. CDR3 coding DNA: TGTGCCAGCAGCTTCGTGGGCGGGACAGGGGGCTACGAGCAGTACTTC.

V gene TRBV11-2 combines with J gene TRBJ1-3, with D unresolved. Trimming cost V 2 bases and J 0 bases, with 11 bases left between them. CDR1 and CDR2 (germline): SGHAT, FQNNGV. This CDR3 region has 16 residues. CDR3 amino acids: CASSLRRLTSGNTIYF. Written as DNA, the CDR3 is TGTGCCAGCAGCTTACGCCGCCTAACCTCTGGAAACACCATATATTTT.

This chain's CDR3 is CASSPRQSGPAGNTIYF. The CDR3 DNA follows: TGTGCCAGCTCACCACGTCAGTCGGGCCCGGCGGGAAACACCATATATTTT. The rearrangement joins TRBV18 to TRBJ1-3; D gene ambiguous. The CDR3 runs 17 residues. Germline-derived CDR1 and CDR2 are KGHSH and LQKENI. The V gene lost 1 base and the J gene lost 4 bases, with 17 bases spanning the gap. The complete variable domain, with remaining parts taken from reference TRBV18 and TRBJ1-3, reads NAGVMQNPRHLVRRRGQEARLRCSPMKGHSHVYWYRQLPEEGLKFMVYLQKENIIDESGMPKERFSAEFPKEGPSILRIQQVVRGDSAAYFCASSPRQSGPAGNTIYFGEGSWLTVV.

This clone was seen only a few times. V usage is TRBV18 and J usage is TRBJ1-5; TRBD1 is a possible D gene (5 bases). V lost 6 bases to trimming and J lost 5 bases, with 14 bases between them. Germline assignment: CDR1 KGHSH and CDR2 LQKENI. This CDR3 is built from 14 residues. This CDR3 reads CASSGVGDDQPQHF. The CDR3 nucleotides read TGTGCCAGCTCGGGGGTAGGGGACGATCAGCCCCAGCATTTT.

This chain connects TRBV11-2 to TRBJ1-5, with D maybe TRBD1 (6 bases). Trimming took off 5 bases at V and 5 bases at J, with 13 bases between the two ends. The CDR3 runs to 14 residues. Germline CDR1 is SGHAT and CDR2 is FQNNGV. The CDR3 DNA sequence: TGTGCCAGCAGCCCAGGAGGGGGGTATCAGCCCCAGCATTTT. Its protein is CASSPGGGYQPQHF.